A single sample is the source of the 10 T cell receptor beta chains below, sequenced in a study of control samples from healthy donors and cancer patients (dated by TCRdb to the early 2020s). The method behind the library was the immunoSEQ multiplex PCR assay. TCRdb stores this immuneACCESS table with in-frame sequences only. Part of the clones is absent; in the studies checked, under half of the shortfall reflects unresolved V genes, and no reason is known for the rest. Within this sample are roughly 130,000 clones, with 90% to 95% of them counted one time only. Clones ranked in the top ten supply roughly 1.7% of the sample. Input material: PBMCs. These receptors all come from a man over 45 with head and neck cancer.

The V gene is TRBV7-6, the J gene TRBJ2-3, with 10 nucleotides matching TRBD2. Germline V gene lookup returns CDR1 SGHVS and CDR2 FNYEAQ. The CDR3 is 16 amino acids. With 3 bases clipped from V and 0 bases from J, the junction kept 3 bases outside the gene matches. The CDR3 loop reads CASSFLLAGSTDTQYF. CDR3 sequence (DNA): TGTGCCAGCAGCTTTCTACTAGCGGGGAGCACAGATACGCAGTATTTT.

This sequence joins TRBV5-1 and TRBJ1-1, with 8 bases matching TRBD1. V lost 4 bases, J lost 0 bases, and 5 bases stayed unmatched. This CDR3 spans 15 amino acids. CDR1 and CDR2 (germline): SGHRS, YFSETQ. The CDR3 DNA follows: TGCGCCAGCAGCCCATGGACAGGGATGAACACTGAAGCTTTCTTT. Encoded protein: CASSPWTGMNTEAFF.

The J gene is TRBJ2-7, the V gene TRBV3-1 (or the pseudogene TRBV3-2); D unclear. Trimming pared 1 base from V and 6 bases from J, leaving 10 bases between. The germline gives CDR1 LGHDT, CDR2 YNNKEL (reference sequence). This CDR3 is 13 amino acids long. CDR3 loop: CASSQVSGLEQYF. The CDR3 DNA is TGTGCCAGCAGCCAAGTTTCAGGCCTCGAGCAGTACTTC.

This rearrangement joins TRBV6-5 to TRBJ1-2; TRBD1 might be the D (6 bases). CDR3 size: 14 residues. Germline V CDR1 and CDR2: MNHEY, SVGAGI. V gave up 4 bases and J gave up 8 bases, with 17 bases separating them. The CDR3 is CASSLSSGALGYTF. CDR3 sequence (DNA): TGTGCCAGCAGTTTGTCTTCGGGGGCTTTAGGCTACACCTTC.

V and J are TRBV9 and TRBJ1-2, with D hard to call. There are 15 residues in the CDR3. Germline loops: CDR1 SGDLS, CDR2 YYNGEE. V lost 3 bases to trimming and J lost 7 bases, with 19 bases between them. CDR3 bases: TGTGCCAGCAGCGGAGATCCGACCGGTTCGGGTGGCTACACCTTC. Translation: CASSGDPTGSGGYTF.

The chain links TRBV7-2 to TRBJ1-1; 8 nucleotides line up with TRBD1. V lost 5 bases to trimming and J lost 5 bases; unmatched junction nucleotides: 7. CDR3 length: 14 residues. Germline V gives CDR1 SGHTA, CDR2 FQGNSA. In DNA form, the CDR3 reads TGTGCCAGCAGCCAGAATAGACAGGGGACTGAAGCTTTCTTT. It translates to CASSQNRQGTEAFF.

V and J are TRBV7-3 and TRBJ2-5; D may be TRBD2 (6 bases). This CDR3 is 15 amino acids long. Trimming removed 6 bases from V and 2 bases from J, with 16 bases in between. Germline values: CDR1 SGHTA, CDR2 FQGTGA. CDR3 loop: CASSPVQRAQETQYF. The CDR3, as DNA: TGTGCCAGCAGTCCCGTGCAGCGGGCACAAGAGACCCAGTACTTC.

The rearrangement uses TRBV5-8 and TRBJ2-7, with TRBD1 matching 7 bases. The CDR3 has 13 amino acids. Germline assignment: CDR1 SGHTS and CDR2 YDEGEE. Losses at the gene ends were 1 base for V and 7 bases for J; bases not matched to a gene: 5. CDR3 nucleotide sequence: TGTGCCAGCAGCTTGACAGGGGTCGGTGAGCAGTACTTC. Its protein is CASSLTGVGEQYF.

The V call is TRBV27, the J call TRBJ1-4, with TRBD1 as a possible D gene (5 bases). This CDR3 comprises 16 residues. Germline CDR1 reads MNHEY; CDR2 reads SMNVEV (reference sequence). Trimming shortened V by 6 bases and J by 0 bases, and 14 bases separated the two germline ends. CDR3 residues: CASSLLGRATNEKLFF. Here the CDR3 DNA reads TGTGCCAGCAGCCTTTTAGGCAGGGCAACTAATGAAAAACTGTTTTTT.

The rearrangement joins TRBV7-2 to TRBJ2-2, with 12 positions matching TRBD2. The CDR3 runs to 16 residues. V lost 1 base and J lost 6; bases outside the gene matches: 3. In germline, CDR1 is SGHTA, CDR2 FQGNSA. As DNA, the CDR3 is TGTGCCAGCAGCTTAGATAGGACTAGCGGGGCCGGGGAGCTGTTTTTT. The encoded protein is CASSLDRTSGAGELFF.